The next 30 T cell receptor beta chains were all read from a single sample in a study of T cell changes during pregnancy in multiple sclerosis. The method was immunoSEQ multiplex PCR; TCRdb's version includes in-frame clones alone and lacks a portion of them. Of about 17,000 clones detected, around 90% appear once; the ten largest clones hold roughly 12%. The specimen was CD8+ T cells from peripheral blood mononuclear cells, collected after pregnancy. The receptors shown here come from a female donor in good health, enrolled as a control in a pregnancy study.

The V and J genes are TRBV9 and TRBJ1-4; TRBD1 aligns across 10 bases. With 4 bases clipped from V and 3 bases from J, the junction kept 6 bases outside the gene matches. The CDR3 extends over 16 amino acids. Germline V gives CDR1 SGDLS, CDR2 YYNGEE. DNA for the CDR3: TGTGCCAGCAGCACAGACAGGGGGCTGGCTAATGAAAAACTGTTTTTT. Encoded protein: CASSTDRGLANEKLFF.

The chain carries TRBV6-1 and TRBJ1-6; D gene ambiguous. Trimming pared 1 base from V and 7 bases from J, leaving 11 bases between. This CDR3 comprises 15 residues. The germline V gene has CDR1 MNHNS and CDR2 SASEGT. The CDR3 coding sequence is TGTGCCAGCAGTGAAGGTGGGAGAGGGAATTCACCCCTCCACTTT. Translating it yields CASSEGGRGNSPLHF.

The chain has TRBV7-2 and TRBJ2-3; tentative D call: TRBD2 (7 bases). The germline V and J ends were trimmed by 6 bases and 6 bases, with 22 bases remaining between them. CDR1 SGHTA and CDR2 FQGNSA come from the germline V gene. The CDR3 is 16 residues long. CDR3 DNA sequence: TGTGCCAGCAGTCCTACTGACCGGACTAGGGGGGATACGCAGTATTTT. Translation gives CASSPTDRTRGDTQYF.

The chain has TRBV19 and TRBJ2-7, with 7 positions matching TRBD1. Germline V gives CDR1 LNHDA, CDR2 SQIVND (reference sequence). The CDR3 runs 17 residues. With V trimmed by 3 bases and J by 7 bases, 18 bases remained unmatched. The CDR3 region is CASSIGTELPSLGEQYF. In DNA form, the CDR3 reads TGTGCCAGTAGTATCGGGACAGAGCTCCCTTCCCTGGGGGAGCAGTACTTC.

The chain recombines TRBV19 with TRBJ2-3; a weak D match, TRBD1 (7 bases). Trimming pared 5 bases from V and 4 bases from J, leaving 10 bases between. Per germline, CDR1 LNHDA and CDR2 SQIVND (reference sequence). This CDR3 has 13 residues. CDR3 sequence reads: CASSSRGADTQYF. In DNA form, the CDR3 reads TGTGCCAGTAGTTCCAGGGGGGCAGATACGCAGTATTTT.

The chain combines TRBV18 with TRBJ2-1, with 8 bases matching TRBD1. The CDR3 is 15 amino acids. Germline V gene sequence: CDR1 KGHSH, CDR2 LQKENI. V dropped 6 bases and J dropped 9; count of bases not matched to a gene: 13. CDR3 sequence: CASSLRTGSISEQFF. Here the CDR3 DNA reads TGTGCCAGCTCGCTGAGGACAGGGTCCATTAGTGAGCAGTTCTTC.

This clone was seen a handful of times. The gene calls are TRBV6-1 and TRBJ1-3; TRBD1 might be the D (6 bases). CDR1 is MNHNS and CDR2 is SASEGT in the germline V gene. Trimming removed 0 bases at V and 6 bases at J, with 12 bases between. The length of the CDR3 is 15 residues. This CDR3 is CASSEASSGANTIYF. The CDR3 nucleotides read TGTGCCAGCAGTGAAGCGAGTTCAGGGGCAAACACCATATATTTT.

The chain links TRBV19 to TRBJ2-2; no clear D. The CDR3 length is 12 residues. Trimming took off 5 bases at V and 4 bases at J, with 5 bases between the two ends. Germline CDR1 is LNHDA and CDR2 is SQIVND (reference sequence). CDR3 protein: CASSYLTGELFF. Here the CDR3 DNA reads TGTGCCAGTAGTTATCTCACCGGGGAGCTGTTTTTT.

The CDR3 here is CASSLKPIRGSPYEQYF. CDR3 sequence (DNA): TGTGCCAGCAGCTTAAAGCCTATCAGGGGGTCACCCTACGAGCAGTACTTC. The gene calls are TRBV7-3 and TRBJ2-7, with 7 bases that match TRBD1. V lost 1 base and J lost 2; bases outside the gene matches: 11. This CDR3 is built from 17 residues. Germline CDR1 SGHTA, CDR2 FQGTGA.

This chain connects TRBV7-2 to TRBJ1-1; D is uncertain. The CDR3 spans 14 residues. Trimming removed 3 bases from V and 1 base from J, with 9 bases in between. Germline V gene lookup returns CDR1 SGHTA and CDR2 FQGNSA. DNA of the CDR3: TGTGCCAGCAGCTTCACTACAAGGAACACTGAAGCTTTCTTT. It encodes CASSFTTRNTEAFF.

This clone has just one count. The rearrangement links TRBV7-2 to TRBJ2-1; D may be TRBD2 (6 bases). The V gene's germline CDR1 is SGHTA and CDR2 FQGNSA. The CDR3 has 15 amino acids. V lost 4 bases to trimming and J lost 9 bases, with 19 bases between them. The CDR3 region is CASSWADGGIGEQFF. The CDR3, as DNA: TGTGCCAGCAGCTGGGCGGATGGAGGGATAGGTGAGCAGTTCTTC.

Remarks on this clone: One end of the junction does not line up with germline, which may come from a read error. The chain links TRBV7-7 to TRBJ2-1; D may be TRBD1 (6 bases). This CDR3 has 14 amino acids. CDR1 is SSHAT, CDR2 FNYEAQ, per germline (reference sequence). CDR3 nucleotides: TGTGCTAGCAGTCCGGACAGAATATACAATGAGCAGTTCTTC. It encodes CASSPDRIYNEQFF.

This chain links TRBV6-5 with TRBJ2-7, with 7 bases matching TRBD2. V lost 0 bases and J lost 4; bases outside the gene matches: 6. Germline V CDR1 and CDR2: MNHEY, SVGAGI. This CDR3 region has 15 residues. The CDR3 region is CASSYSSTSSYEQYF. Here the CDR3 DNA reads TGTGCCAGCAGTTACTCATCGACTAGCAGTTACGAGCAGTACTTC.

For the CDR3, the DNA is TGTGCCAGCAGCTTACCGGGACTAGCGGGGAACGGGGAGCTGTTTTTT. It encodes CASSLPGLAGNGELFF. The chain is built from TRBV5-4 and TRBJ2-2; 13 nucleotides align to TRBD2. With V trimmed by 2 bases and J by 7 bases, 5 bases remained unmatched. The germline gives CDR1 SGHNT, CDR2 YYREEE (reference sequence). The CDR3 contains 16 residues.

The rearrangement links TRBV13 to TRBJ2-7; TRBD2 matches 7 bases. CDR1 is PRHDT and CDR2 is FYEKMQ in the germline V gene (reference sequence). The junction had 0 bases not matched to a gene; V was cut back by 0 bases and J by 4 bases. The CDR3 loop spans 13 amino acids. CDR3 nucleotides: TGTGCCAGCAGCTTAGGACTAGCGTACGAGCAGTACTTC. Protein product: CASSLGLAYEQYF.

V usage is TRBV7-6 and J usage is TRBJ2-1; TRBD2 aligns across 8 bases. The CDR3 covers 15 residues. V lost 4 bases, J lost 8 bases, and 10 bases stayed unmatched. CDR1 is SGHVS, CDR2 FNYEAQ, per germline. The CDR3 region is CASSSTSGVNDEQFF. CDR3 nucleotide sequence: TGTGCCAGCAGCTCTACTAGCGGAGTTAACGATGAGCAGTTCTTC.

The chain is built from TRBV6-6 and TRBJ1-1; tentative D call: TRBD1 (5 bases). The CDR3 has 13 amino acids. V lost 6 bases, J lost 3 bases, and 11 bases lay in between. Germline lookup yields CDR1 MNHNY and CDR2 SVGAGI (reference sequence). For the CDR3, the DNA is TGTGCCAGCAGCCACGGGGGGTACACTGAAGCTTTCTTT. It codes for CASSHGGYTEAFF.

This sequence joins TRBV5-6 and TRBJ1-2; no clear D gene. This CDR3 contains 17 residues. Trimming cost V 4 bases and J 5 bases, with 24 bases left between them. The germline gives CDR1 SGHDT, CDR2 YYEEEE. CDR3 nucleotides: TGTGCCAGCAGCCGGAGGCCCCCCACCTGGTTTGAATATGGCTACACCTTC. This sequence encodes CASSRRPPTWFEYGYTF.

This clone came up a few times. This CDR3 is CASSKDREAFF. The CDR3 nucleotides read TGTGCCAGCAGCAAGGACAGGGAAGCTTTCTTT. This chain connects TRBV13 to TRBJ1-1; 7 positions match TRBD1. V lost 5 bases to trimming and J lost 8 bases; unmatched junction nucleotides: 2. Germline CDR1 is PRHDT and CDR2 is FYEKMQ (reference sequence). This CDR3 spans 11 amino acids. The full variable domain, its missing parts supplied by reference TRBV13 and TRBJ1-1, is AAGVIQSPRHLIKEKRETATLKCYPIPRHDTVYWYQQGPGQDPQFLISFYEKMQSDKGSIPDRFSAQQFSDYHSELNMSSLELGDSALYFCASSKDREAFFGQGTRLTVV.

The chain uses TRBV6-4 and TRBJ2-3; possible D gene TRBD2, 5 bases. V lost 5 bases to trimming and J lost 2 bases, with 14 bases between them. The CDR3 runs to 15 residues. Per the germline V gene, CDR1 is MRHNA and CDR2 is SNTAGT. The CDR3 region has the DNA TGTGCCAGCAGTATGGGAGTGAGGGCCACAGATACGCAGTATTTT. Its translation: CASSMGVRATDTQYF.

This clone showed up just once. The gene calls are TRBV27 and TRBJ2-1; TRBD1 matches at 8 bases. The CDR3 sequence is 12 residues long. J was trimmed by 9 bases and V by 4 bases; bases with no gene match: 2. Germline assignment: CDR1 MNHEY and CDR2 SMNVEV (reference sequence). The CDR3 region is CASSSTGAEQFF. The DNA of the CDR3 is TGTGCCAGCAGTTCGACAGGGGCTGAGCAGTTCTTC.

The gene calls are TRBV7-8 and TRBJ2-6; 8 bases are a match to TRBD1. Looked up from germline, CDR1 is SGHVS and CDR2 is FQNEAQ. This CDR3 spans 17 amino acids. The V gene end was trimmed by 2 bases and the J gene end by 3 bases; junction bases not matched to a gene: 6. CDR3: CASSLRQGAFGANVLTF. CDR3 DNA sequence: TGTGCCAGCAGCTTACGGCAGGGGGCGTTTGGGGCCAACGTCCTGACTTTC.

The gene calls are TRBV11-3 and TRBJ2-1, with 10 bases lining up with TRBD1. The CDR3 loop spans 15 amino acids. V lost 4 bases, J lost 2 bases, and 2 bases stayed unmatched. Germline V lookup: CDR1 SGHNT, CDR2 YENEEA. CDR3 nucleotides: TGTGCCAGCAGCTACGGGACAGGGGCCTACAATGAGCAGTTCTTC. This encodes CASSYGTGAYNEQFF. The entire variable domain, with the rest obtained from reference TRBV11-3 and TRBJ2-1, is as follows: EAGVVQSPRYKIIEKKQPVAFWCNPISGHNTLYWYLQNLGQGPELLIRYENEEAVDDSQLPKDRFSAERLKGVDSTLKIQPAELGDSAVYLCASSYGTGAYNEQFFGPGTRLTVL.

This clone occurred once. The chain employs TRBV4-1 and TRBJ1-4; perhaps TRBD1 as D (5 bases). The germline gives CDR1 MGHRA, CDR2 YSYEKL. CDR3 length equals 14 residues. V was pared by 6 bases and J by 4 bases, with 12 bases between. CDR3 nucleotide sequence: TGCGCCAGCAGGCCCACGGGGGGTAATGAAAAACTGTTTTTT. It translates to CASRPTGGNEKLFF.

This chain connects TRBV7-3 to TRBJ2-3, with D possibly TRBD2 on 5 matching bases. V was shortened by 5 bases and J by 2 bases, with 17 bases between the two germline ends. Germline CDR1 and CDR2: SGHTA and FQGTGA. CDR3 length equals 16 residues. This CDR3 is CASSEAVHPSTDTQYF. The CDR3, as DNA: TGTGCCAGCAGCGAAGCGGTTCATCCCTCCACAGATACGCAGTATTTT.

This sequence joins TRBV7-8 and TRBJ2-1; 7 bases fit TRBD2. V gave up 5 bases and J gave up 1 base; unmatched junction bases: 14. This CDR3 has 18 amino acids. The germline CDR1 and CDR2 sequences are SGHVS and FQNEAQ. The CDR3 region has the DNA TGTGCCAGCAGCCCTACCAGCGGGACCCAAACTTCCTACAATGAGCAGTTCTTC. This translates into CASSPTSGTQTSYNEQFF.

This clone was observed once. The chain is built from TRBV28 and TRBJ2-7, with TRBD1 identical over 7 bases. From germline, CDR1 is MDHEN and CDR2 SYDVKM. Trimming at V came to 6 bases and at J to 2 bases, leaving 10 bases not matched to a gene. The CDR3 consists of 15 residues. The CDR3, as DNA: TGTGCCAGCAGCCCCCCGGGACAGTGGGCCTACGAGCAGTACTTC. As protein: CASSPPGQWAYEQYF. The whole variable domain, filled in from reference TRBV28 and TRBJ2-7, reads DVKVTQSSRYLVKRTGEKVFLECVQDMDHENMFWYRQDPGLGLRLIYFSYDVKMKEKGDIPEGYSVSREKKERFSLILESASTNQTSMYLCASSPPGQWAYEQYFGPGTRLTVT.

J is TRBJ2-5 and V is TRBV7-8; 9 bases fit TRBD1. Germline values: CDR1 SGHVS, CDR2 FQNEAQ. With V trimmed by 8 bases and J by 11 bases, 18 bases remained unmatched. This CDR3 spans 15 amino acids. The CDR3 DNA reads as TGTGCCAGCCGTAGTAAGACAGGGGGTGATTGGGAGCAGTACTTC. Its protein product is CASRSKTGGDWEQYF.

CDR3 sequence: CASSWDGLGGSDNEQFF. The CDR3 nucleotides read TGTGCCAGCAGCTGGGACGGACTAGGGGGATCCGACAATGAGCAGTTCTTC. V is TRBV5-8 and J is TRBJ2-1; D might be TRBD2 (7 bases). CDR3 length: 17 residues. Trimming pared 3 bases from V and 5 bases from J, leaving 21 bases between. CDR1 SGHTS and CDR2 YDEGEE come from the germline V gene. Variable domain in full (rest from reference TRBV5-8 and TRBJ2-1): EAGVTQSPTHLIKTRGQQATLRCSPISGHTSVYWYQQALGLGLQFLLWYDEGEERNRGNFPPRFSGRQFPNYSSELNVNALELEDSALYLCASSWDGLGGSDNEQFFGPGTRLTVL.

The chain joins TRBV28 to TRBJ1-5; D is possibly TRBD1 (6 bases). V was pared by 7 bases and J by 1 base, with 23 bases between. Germline V gives CDR1 MDHEN, CDR2 SYDVKM. This CDR3 has 18 residues. CDR3 loop: CASKDHTGGGRSNQPQHF. CDR3 coding DNA: TGTGCCAGCAAGGACCACACGGGGGGGGGCAGGAGCAATCAGCCCCAGCATTTT.